A selection of T cell receptor beta chains follows, all from one sample in a study of blood T cells in healthy people across ages. TCRdb fed the 5' RACE reads into MiXCR, producing one record per CDR3 protein. Seen here are about 640,000 distinct CDR3 sequences, about 53% observed once, and the top ten hold over 30%. Input material: blood. The receptors were gathered from a man aged 55 to 70 in good health. Both conserved end residues are part of each CDR3. The D gene is left open where the match is weak. The size entry is marked missing in some rows and otherwise reads once, few, many or a size class.

NA | NA | TRBJ2-3 | TRBV29-1 | TGCAGCGTGACGGGAACACCCCGGGGCGCAGATACGCAGTATTTT | CSVTGTPRGADTQYF
NA | TRBD1 | TRBJ1-2 | TRBV3-1 | TGTGCCAGCAGCCCCGGGACAGGGGGCGTCTACACCTTC | CASSPGTGGVYTF
medium-sized | NA | TRBJ2-5 | TRBV15 | TGTGCCACCAGCAGGGACTTGGAAGAGACCCAGTACTTC | CATSRDLEETQYF
NA | NA | TRBJ2-5 | TRBV5-1 | TGCGCCAGCAGCTCCTCGACAGGCTTCCAAGAGACCCAGTACTTC | CASSSSTGFQETQYF
few | NA | TRBJ2-1 | TRBV12-3/TRBV12-4 | TGTGCCAGCAGTAGCGACCGCTCCAATGAGCAGTTCTTC | CASSSDRSNEQFF
few | TRBD2 | TRBJ2-3 | TRBV9 | TGTGCCAGCAGCGTAGTAGTTGGGGGGGTAGGAGATACGCAGTATTTT | CASSVVVGGVGDTQYF
many | NA | TRBJ2-2 | TRBV20-1 | TGCAGTGCTTCCCGGACCGGTGGCGGGGAGCTGTTTTTT | CSASRTGGGELFF
NA | TRBD1 | TRBJ2-7 | TRBV20-1 | TGCAGTGCTAGAGATTACAACAGGGGAAGCGAGCAGTACTTC | CSARDYNRGSEQYF
NA | TRBD1 | TRBJ1-5 | TRBV7-9 | TGTGCCAGCAGCGGAAGGACAGGGCCGAATCAGCCCCAGCATTTT | CASSGRTGPNQPQHF
NA | NA | TRBJ2-7 | TRBV27 | TGTGCCAGCAGTGTGACAGCGGGCTCCTACAATGAGCAGTACTTC | CASSVTAGSYNEQYF